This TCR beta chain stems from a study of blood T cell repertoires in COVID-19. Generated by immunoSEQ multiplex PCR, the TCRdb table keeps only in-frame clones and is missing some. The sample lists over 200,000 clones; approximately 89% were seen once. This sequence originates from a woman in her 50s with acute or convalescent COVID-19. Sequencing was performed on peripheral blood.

As DNA, the CDR3 is TGTGCCAGTAGTAATCGGGGGGAGAGGTTCAATGAGCAGTTCTTC. This encodes CASSNRGERFNEQFF. The chain carries TRBV19 and TRBJ2-1, with TRBD2 identical over 7 bases. V shed 4 bases, J shed 6 bases, and the junction held 9 bases outside the gene matches. CDR1 and CDR2 (germline): LNHDA, SQIVND (reference sequence). The CDR3 sequence is 15 residues long.